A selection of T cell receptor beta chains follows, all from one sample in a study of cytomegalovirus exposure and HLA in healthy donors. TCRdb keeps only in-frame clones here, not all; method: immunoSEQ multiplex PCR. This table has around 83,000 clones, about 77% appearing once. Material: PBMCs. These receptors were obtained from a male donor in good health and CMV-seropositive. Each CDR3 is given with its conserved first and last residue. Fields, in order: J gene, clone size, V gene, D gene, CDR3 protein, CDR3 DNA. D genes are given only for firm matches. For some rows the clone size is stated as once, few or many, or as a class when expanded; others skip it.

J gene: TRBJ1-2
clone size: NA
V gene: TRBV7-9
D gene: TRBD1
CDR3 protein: CASSLGGQGQLYGYTF
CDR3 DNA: TGTGCCAGCAGCTTAGGGGGACAGGGGCAGCTCTATGGCTACACCTTC

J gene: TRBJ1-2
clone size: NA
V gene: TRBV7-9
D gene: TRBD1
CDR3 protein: CASSTWGTEANYGYTF
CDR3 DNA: TGTGCCAGCAGCACCTGGGGGACAGAAGCTAACTATGGCTACACCTTC

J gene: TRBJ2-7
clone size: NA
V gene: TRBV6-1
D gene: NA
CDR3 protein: CASSEAGRVHEQYF
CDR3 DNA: TGTGCCAGCAGTGAAGCGGGCAGGGTTCACGAGCAGTACTTC

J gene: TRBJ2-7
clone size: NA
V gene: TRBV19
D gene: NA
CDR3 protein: CASSQGTGSYEQYF
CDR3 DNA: TGTGCCAGTAGTCAAGGGACTGGCTCCTACGAGCAGTACTTC

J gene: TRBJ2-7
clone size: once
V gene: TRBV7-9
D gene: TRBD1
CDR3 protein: CASRAGTGVPYEQYF
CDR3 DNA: TGTGCCAGCAGGGCCGGGACAGGGGTTCCCTACGAGCAGTACTTC

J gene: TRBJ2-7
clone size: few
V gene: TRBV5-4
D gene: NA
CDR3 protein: CASSFYLGDDEQYF
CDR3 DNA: TGTGCCAGCAGCTTTTACCTCGGGGATGACGAGCAGTACTTC

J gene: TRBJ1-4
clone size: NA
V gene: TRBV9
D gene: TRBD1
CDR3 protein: CASSAGQVENEKLFF
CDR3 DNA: TGTGCCAGCAGCGCGGGACAGGTGGAAAATGAAAAACTGTTTTTT

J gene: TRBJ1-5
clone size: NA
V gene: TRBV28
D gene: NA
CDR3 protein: CASSERTNSNQPQHF
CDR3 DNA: TGTGCCAGCAGTGAACGGACAAATAGCAATCAGCCCCAGCATTTT

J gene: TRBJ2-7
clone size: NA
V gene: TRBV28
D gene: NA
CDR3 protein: CASSFSRSSSYEQYF
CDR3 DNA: TGTGCCAGCAGTTTTTCTCGGAGCAGCTCCTACGAGCAGTACTTC

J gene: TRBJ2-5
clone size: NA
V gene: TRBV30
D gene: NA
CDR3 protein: CAASRGVGETQYF
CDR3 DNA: TGTGCCGCATCCAGGGGGGTCGGAGAGACCCAGTACTTC

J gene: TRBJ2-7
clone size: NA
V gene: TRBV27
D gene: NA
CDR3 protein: CASSNRAGYEQYF
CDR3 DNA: TGTGCCAGCAGCAACAGGGCAGGCTACGAGCAGTACTTC

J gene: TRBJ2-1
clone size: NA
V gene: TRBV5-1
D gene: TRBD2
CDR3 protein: CASSLDTGLAGDEQFF
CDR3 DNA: TGCGCCAGCAGCTTGGATACGGGACTAGCGGGAGATGAGCAGTTCTTC

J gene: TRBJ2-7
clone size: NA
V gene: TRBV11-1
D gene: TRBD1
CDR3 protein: CASSWDRGAEQYF
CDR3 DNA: TGTGCCAGCAGCTGGGACAGGGGGGCCGAGCAGTACTTC

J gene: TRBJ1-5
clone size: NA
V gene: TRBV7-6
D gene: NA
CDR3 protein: CASSSLPGGRYSNQPQHF
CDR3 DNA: TGTGCCAGCAGCTCACTTCCCGGGGGGAGATATAGCAATCAGCCCCAGCATTTT

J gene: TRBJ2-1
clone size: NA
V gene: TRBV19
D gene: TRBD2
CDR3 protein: CASSISGGASYNEQFF
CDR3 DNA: TGTGCCAGTAGCATTAGCGGGGGGGCCTCCTACAATGAGCAGTTCTTC

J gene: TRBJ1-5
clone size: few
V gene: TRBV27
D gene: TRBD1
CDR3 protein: CASSEQGQPQHF
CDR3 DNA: TGTGCCAGCAGTGAACAGGGGCAGCCCCAGCATTTT

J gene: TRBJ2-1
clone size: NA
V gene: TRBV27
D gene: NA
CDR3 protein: CASRTPRGGGGEQFF
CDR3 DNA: TGTGCCAGCAGGACCCCACGCGGGGGCGGGGGTGAGCAGTTCTTC

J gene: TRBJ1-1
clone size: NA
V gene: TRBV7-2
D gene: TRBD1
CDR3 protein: CASSFNRGAEAFF
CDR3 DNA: TGTGCCAGCAGCTTCAACAGGGGCGCTGAAGCTTTCTTT

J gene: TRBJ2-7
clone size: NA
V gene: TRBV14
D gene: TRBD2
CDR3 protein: CASSPDRGTSGSSYEQYF
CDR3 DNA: TGTGCCAGCAGCCCGGACAGGGGGACTAGCGGGAGCTCCTACGAGCAGTACTTC

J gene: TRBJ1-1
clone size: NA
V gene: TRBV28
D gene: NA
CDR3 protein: CASLGPLPNTEAFF
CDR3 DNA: TGTGCCAGCCTGGGCCCCCTCCCGAACACTGAAGCTTTCTTT

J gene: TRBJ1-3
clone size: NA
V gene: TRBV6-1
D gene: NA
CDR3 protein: CASSRDPGNTIYF
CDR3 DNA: TGTGCCAGCAGTCGAGATCCCGGAAACACCATATATTTT

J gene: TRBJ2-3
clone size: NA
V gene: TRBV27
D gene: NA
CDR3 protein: CASSFGENTDTQYF
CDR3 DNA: TGTGCCAGCAGTTTCGGGGAAAACACAGATACGCAGTATTTT

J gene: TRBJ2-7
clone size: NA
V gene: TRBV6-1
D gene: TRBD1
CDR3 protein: CAIGQGIATYEQYF
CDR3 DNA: TGTGCCATAGGACAGGGAATAGCGACCTACGAGCAGTACTTC

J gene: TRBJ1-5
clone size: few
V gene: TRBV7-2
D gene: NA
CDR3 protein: CASSLAGHAASNQPQHF
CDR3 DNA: TGTGCCAGCAGCTTGGCAGGACACGCAGCGAGCAATCAGCCCCAGCATTTT

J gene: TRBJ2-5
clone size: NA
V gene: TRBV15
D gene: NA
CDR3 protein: CATSRRQGQPQETQYF
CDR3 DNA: TGCGCCACCAGCAGACGTCAGGGACAACCACAAGAGACCCAGTACTTC

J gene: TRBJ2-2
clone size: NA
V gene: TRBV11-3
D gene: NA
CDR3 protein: CASSSKLGELFF
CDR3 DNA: TGTGCCAGCAGCTCAAAGCTAGGGGAGCTGTTTTTT

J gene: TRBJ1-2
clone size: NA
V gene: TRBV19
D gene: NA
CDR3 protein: CASSTTGTYYGYTF
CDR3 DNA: TGTGCCAGTAGTACCACCGGGACTTACTATGGCTACACCTTC

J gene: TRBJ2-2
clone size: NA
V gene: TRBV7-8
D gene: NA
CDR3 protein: CASSPSAGATGELFF
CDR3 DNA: TGTGCCAGCAGCCCATCGGCGGGGGCGACCGGGGAGCTGTTTTTT

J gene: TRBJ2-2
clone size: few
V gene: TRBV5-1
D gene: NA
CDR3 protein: CASSTRLNTGELFF
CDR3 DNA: TGCGCCAGCAGCACGCGACTGAACACCGGGGAGCTGTTTTTT

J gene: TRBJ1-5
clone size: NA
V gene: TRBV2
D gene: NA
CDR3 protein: CASIAGHRSNQPQHF
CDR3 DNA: TGTGCCAGCATAGCGGGACACCGGAGCAATCAGCCCCAGCATTTT

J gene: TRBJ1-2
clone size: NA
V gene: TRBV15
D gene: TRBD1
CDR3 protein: CATSRGRDRAAGGYTF
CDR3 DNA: TGTGCCACCAGCAGAGGCCGGGACAGGGCGGCGGGGGGCTACACCTTC

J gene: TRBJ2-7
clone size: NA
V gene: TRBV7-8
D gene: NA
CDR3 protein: CASSLGGNPYEQYF
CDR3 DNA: TGTGCCAGCAGCTTAGGCGGGAACCCTTACGAGCAGTACTTC

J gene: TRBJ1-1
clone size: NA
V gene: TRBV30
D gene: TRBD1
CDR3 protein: CAWSPAGTAAANTEAFF
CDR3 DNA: TGTGCCTGGAGTCCGGCCGGGACAGCAGCAGCGAACACTGAAGCTTTCTTT

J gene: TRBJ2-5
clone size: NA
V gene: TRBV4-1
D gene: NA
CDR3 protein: CASSQWRGETQYF
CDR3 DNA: TGCGCCAGCAGCCAGTGGAGAGGGGAGACCCAGTACTTC

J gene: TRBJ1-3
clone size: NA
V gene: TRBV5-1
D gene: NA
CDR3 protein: CASSLIPVSGNTIYF
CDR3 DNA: TGCGCCAGCAGCTTGATTCCGGTCTCTGGAAACACCATATATTTT

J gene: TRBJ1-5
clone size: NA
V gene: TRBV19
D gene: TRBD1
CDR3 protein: CASTSTGTGFQPQHF
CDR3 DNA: TGTGCCAGTACCTCAACAGGGACAGGGTTTCAGCCCCAGCATTTT

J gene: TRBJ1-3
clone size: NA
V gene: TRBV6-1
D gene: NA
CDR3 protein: CASSAFPPSSGNTIYF
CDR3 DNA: TGTGCCAGCAGTGCTTTCCCCCCGAGCTCTGGAAACACCATATATTTT

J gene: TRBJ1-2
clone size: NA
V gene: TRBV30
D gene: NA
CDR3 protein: CAWSRPRGGRYGYTF
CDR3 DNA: TGTGCCTGGAGTCGCCCGCGGGGGGGGAGGTATGGCTACACCTTC

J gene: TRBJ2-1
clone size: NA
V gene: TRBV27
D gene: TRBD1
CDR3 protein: CASSLPGGRDNEQFF
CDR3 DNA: TGTGCCAGCAGTTTGCCAGGGGGCCGGGACAATGAGCAGTTCTTC

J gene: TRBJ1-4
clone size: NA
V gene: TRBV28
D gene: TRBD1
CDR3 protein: CASRGDRGPTNEKLFF
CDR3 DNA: TGTGCCAGCAGGGGGGACAGGGGGCCTACTAATGAAAAACTGTTTTTT

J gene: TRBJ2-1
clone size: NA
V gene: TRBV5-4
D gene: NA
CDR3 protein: CASSSKTDSYNEQFF
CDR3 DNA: TGTGCCAGCAGCTCCAAAACCGACTCATACAATGAGCAGTTCTTC

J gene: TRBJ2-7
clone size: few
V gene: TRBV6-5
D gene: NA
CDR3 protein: CASSSRRDYEQYF
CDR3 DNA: TGTGCCAGCAGTTCCCGCCGGGACTACGAGCAGTACTTC

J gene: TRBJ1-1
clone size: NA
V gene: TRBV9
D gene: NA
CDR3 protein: CASSTSQQGGTEAFF
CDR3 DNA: TGTGCCAGCAGCACAAGCCAACAGGGAGGGACTGAAGCTTTCTTT

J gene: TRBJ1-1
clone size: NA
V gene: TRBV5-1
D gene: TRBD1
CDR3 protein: CASSWGQGKETEAFF
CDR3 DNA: TGCGCCAGCAGCTGGGGACAGGGAAAGGAGACTGAAGCTTTCTTT

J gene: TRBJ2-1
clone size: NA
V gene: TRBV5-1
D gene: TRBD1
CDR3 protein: CASSRTGGSNEQFF
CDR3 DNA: TGCGCCAGCAGCCGGACAGGGGGGAGCAATGAGCAGTTCTTC